The next 21 T cell receptor beta chains were all read from a single sample in a study of cytomegalovirus exposure and HLA in healthy donors. PCR employed 60 Vbeta and 13 Jbeta primers. TCRdb's copy holds only in-frame clones and misses some; the assay was immunoSEQ multiplex PCR. The sample comprises 95,000 to 150,000 clones, 65% to 80% of which are singletons, and about 5.8% rests with the top ten. Sequencing was performed on PBMCs. These receptors were taken from a man between 18 and 29 years old in good health and CMV-seropositive.

This clone was recorded once. This chain joins TRBV5-1 and TRBJ2-1, with 8 bases aligning to TRBD1. The germline V gene encodes CDR1 SGHRS and CDR2 YFSETQ. This CDR3 has 14 amino acids. Unmatched junction bases numbered 12, after V lost 4 bases and J lost 12 bases. The CDR3 protein is CASSPRDRNLMQFF. CDR3 nucleotides: TGCGCCAGCAGCCCCCGGGACAGGAATTTGATGCAGTTCTTC.

V and J are TRBV6-1 and TRBJ2-2; D remains unclear. V gave up 2 bases and J gave up 3 bases, with 13 bases separating them. Germline V gene data show CDR1 as MNHNS and CDR2 as SASEGT. The CDR3 runs to 16 residues. The CDR3 is CASSEIGGGYTGELFF. As DNA, the CDR3 is TGTGCCAGCAGTGAAATTGGTGGCGGATACACCGGGGAGCTGTTTTTT.

The chain recombines TRBV7-3 with TRBJ1-2, with 7 bases lining up with TRBD1. V lost 2 bases to trimming and J lost 1 base; unmatched junction nucleotides: 4. Germline CDR1 is SGHTA and CDR2 is FQGTGA. CDR3 length: 15 amino acids. The CDR3 loop is CASSLDWDSNYGYTF. The CDR3 nucleotides are TGTGCCAGCAGCTTAGACTGGGACAGTAACTATGGCTACACCTTC. The full variable domain, its missing parts supplied by reference TRBV7-3 and TRBJ1-2, is GAGVSQTPSNKVTEKGKYVELRCDPISGHTALYWYRQSLGQGPEFLIYFQGTGAADDSGLPNDRFFAVRPEGSVSTLKIQRTERGDSAVYLCASSLDWDSNYGYTFGSGTRLTVV.

This chain connects TRBV10-2 to TRBJ2-2; the match to TRBD2 covers 8 bases. CDR1 WSHSY and CDR2 SAAADI come from the germline V gene. The CDR3 extends over 12 amino acids. The V and J ends lost 6 bases and 8 bases, in that order; junction bases with no gene match: 2. The CDR3 loop reads CASSGGGGELFF. CDR3 bases: TGCGCCAGCAGCGGGGGGGGTGGGGAGCTGTTTTTT.

The chain combines TRBV28 with TRBJ2-3, with TRBD1 matching 10 bases. The germline gives CDR1 MDHEN, CDR2 SYDVKM. V gave up 5 bases and J gave up 9 bases; unmatched junction bases: 14. The CDR3 runs to 16 residues. The CDR3 region is CASSLTGQGFEGTQYF. The CDR3 DNA reads as TGTGCCAGCAGTCTAACGGGACAGGGGTTTGAGGGGACGCAGTATTTT.

This clone was observed once. The V and J genes are TRBV9 and TRBJ2-7, with 9 bases matching TRBD2. Germline CDR1 and CDR2: SGDLS and YYNGEE. The V and J ends lost 6 bases and 5 bases, in that order; junction bases with no gene match: 15. The CDR3 is 16 amino acids. CDR3 residues: CASNPEGAGGHDEQYF. Written as DNA, the CDR3 is TGTGCCAGCAACCCAGAAGGAGCGGGAGGCCACGACGAGCAGTACTTC.

V is TRBV2 and J is TRBJ1-3; 8 bases fit TRBD1. CDR1 is SNHLY, CDR2 FYNNEI, per germline. This CDR3 spans 13 amino acids. J lost 4 bases, V lost 11 bases, and 7 bases had no gene match. The CDR3 spells CAGSQGAGNTIYF. The CDR3 DNA is TGTGCCGGAAGCCAGGGGGCCGGAAACACCATATATTTT.

This chain joins TRBV4-1 and TRBJ2-2; 11 positions match TRBD1. The CDR3 spans 19 residues. The germline V gene encodes CDR1 MGHRA and CDR2 YSYEKL. Losses at the gene ends were 4 bases for V and 0 bases for J; bases not matched to a gene: 10. CDR3 sequence: CASSRLTGTGGSNTGELFF. CDR3 sequence (DNA): TGCGCCAGCAGCCGATTAACCGGGACAGGGGGTTCGAACACCGGGGAGCTGTTTTTT.

J is TRBJ1-5 and V is TRBV19, with D maybe TRBD1 (6 bases). The CDR3 loop spans 16 amino acids. The germline V and J ends were trimmed by 1 base and 0 bases, with 10 bases remaining between them. CDR1 is LNHDA, CDR2 SQIVND, per germline (reference sequence). In DNA, the CDR3 is TGTGCCAGTAGTATAGTTGGGGGCTATAGCAATCAGCCCCAGCATTTT. Translation: CASSIVGGYSNQPQHF. The entire variable domain, with the rest obtained from reference TRBV19 and TRBJ1-5, is as follows: DGGITQSPKYLFRKEGQNVTLSCEQNLNHDAMYWYRQDPGQGLRLIYYSQIVNDFQKGDIAEGYSVSREKKESFPLTVTSAQKNPTAFYLCASSIVGGYSNQPQHFGDGTRLSIL.

The gene calls are TRBV5-1 and TRBJ1-2; 7 bases agree with TRBD1. This CDR3 is built from 16 residues. Unmatched junction bases numbered 15, after V lost 4 bases and J lost 6 bases. CDR1 SGHRS and CDR2 YFSETQ come from the germline V gene. CDR3 sequence reads: CASSLRVGGEVNGYTF. DNA of the CDR3: TGCGCCAGCAGCCTTCGGGTAGGGGGCGAAGTTAATGGCTACACCTTC.

This rearrangement joins TRBV6-6 to TRBJ2-2, with TRBD1 matching 7 bases. With 2 bases clipped from V and 2 bases from J, the junction kept 2 bases outside the gene matches. The CDR3 has 15 amino acids. Germline values: CDR1 MNHNY, CDR2 SVGAGI (reference sequence). CDR3 in DNA: TGTGCCAGCAGTTACGGGACAGTAAACACCGGGGAGCTGTTTTTT. Protein: CASSYGTVNTGELFF.

This clone was picked up one time. The chain employs TRBV18 and TRBJ2-7; TRBD2 is a possible D gene (6 bases). Per the germline V gene, CDR1 is KGHSH and CDR2 is LQKENI. The CDR3 loop spans 17 amino acids. V was trimmed by 3 bases and J by 3 bases, leaving 21 bases between them. CDR3 amino acids: CASSPYESGEGRYEQYF. The CDR3 region has the DNA TGTGCCAGCTCACCCTACGAATCGGGGGAAGGTCGCTACGAGCAGTACTTC. The full variable domain, completed using reference TRBV18 and TRBJ2-7, is NAGVMQNPRHLVRRRGQEARLRCSPMKGHSHVYWYRQLPEEGLKFMVYLQKENIIDESGMPKERFSAEFPKEGPSILRIQQVVRGDSAAYFCASSPYESGEGRYEQYFGPGTRLTVT.

This chain links TRBV9 with TRBJ2-1; unclear D gene. The germline V and J ends were trimmed by 0 bases and 7 bases, with 14 bases remaining between them. This CDR3 comprises 15 residues. Germline loops: CDR1 SGDLS, CDR2 YYNGEE. CDR3 protein: CASSVAPEAWNEQFF. Written as DNA, the CDR3 is TGTGCCAGCAGCGTAGCACCAGAGGCCTGGAATGAGCAGTTCTTC.

This clone appeared once. The chain is built from TRBV6-5 and TRBJ1-5; D not resolved. With 2 bases removed from V and 6 bases from J, the gap between germline ends came to 8 bases. The CDR3 covers 13 residues. From germline, CDR1 is MNHEY and CDR2 SVGAGI. In nucleotides, the CDR3 is TGTGCCAGCAGTTACCGAGGATCTCAGCCCCAGCATTTT. Translation gives CASSYRGSQPQHF.

This sequence joins TRBV5-1 and TRBJ1-2; D call uncertain. Trimming stripped 0 bases from V and 2 bases from J, with 8 bases between. Germline CDR1 SGHRS, CDR2 YFSETQ. The CDR3 spans 14 residues. The CDR3 is CASSLEPRNYGYTF. DNA for the CDR3: TGCGCCAGCAGCTTGGAACCCAGGAACTATGGCTACACCTTC.

J is TRBJ1-2 and V is TRBV4-1; D is perhaps TRBD1 (5 bases). CDR1 is MGHRA, CDR2 YSYEKL, per germline. This CDR3 region has 17 residues. The V end was cut by 1 base, the J end by 2 bases, with 17 bases between. CDR3 protein: CASSQGIGAAVNYGYTF. The CDR3, as DNA: TGCGCCAGCAGCCAAGGGATAGGGGCAGCCGTAAACTATGGCTACACCTTC.

This chain connects TRBV5-4 to TRBJ1-1; no clear D gene. The CDR3 extends over 14 amino acids. V lost 4 bases to trimming and J lost 4 bases, with 14 bases between them. CDR1 and CDR2 from the germline V gene are SGHNT and YYREEE (reference sequence). The CDR3 region has the DNA TGTGCCAGCAGCCCGGCGGGTCTGTCCACTGAAGCTTTCTTT. Protein: CASSPAGLSTEAFF.

The chain uses TRBV5-1 and TRBJ2-5; 7 bases align to TRBD2. The CDR3 runs to 14 residues. Germline CDR1 and CDR2: SGHRS and YFSETQ. The V and J ends lost 0 bases and 1 base, in that order; junction bases with no gene match: 0. The CDR3: CASSLGTSQETQYF. CDR3 sequence (DNA): TGCGCCAGCAGCTTGGGGACTAGCCAAGAGACCCAGTACTTC.

The chain uses TRBV19 and TRBJ1-1, with no clear D. The CDR3 length is 14 residues. CDR1 is LNHDA and CDR2 is SQIVND in the germline V gene (reference sequence). Trimming stripped 10 bases from V and 1 base from J, with 16 bases between. CDR3 in amino acids: CATLSRSRNTEAFF. The CDR3 DNA follows: TGTGCCACATTAAGTAGATCGCGGAACACTGAAGCTTTCTTT.

V is TRBV6-6 and J is TRBJ1-4; 7 bases map to TRBD1. Per the germline V gene, CDR1 is MNHNY and CDR2 is SVGAGI (reference sequence). Trimming took 7 bases from V and 3 from J; bases not matched to a gene: 8. The CDR3 runs 15 residues. CDR3 protein: CASIPSDRANEKLFF. In DNA form, the CDR3 reads TGTGCCAGCATTCCTTCCGACAGGGCTAATGAAAAACTGTTTTTT.

This clone turned up a few times. The chain uses TRBV30 and TRBJ1-2, with a weak D call TRBD1 (5 bases). CDR3 length: 10 amino acids. Germline lookup yields CDR1 GTSNPN and CDR2 SVGIG (reference sequence). Trimming left V 3 bases short and J 7 bases short, with 6 bases between. In DNA form, the CDR3 reads TGTGCCTGGAGAAGGGGTGGCTACACCTTC. It yields the protein CAWRRGGYTF. The full variable domain, its missing parts supplied by reference TRBV30 and TRBJ1-2, is SQTIHQWPATLVQPVGSPLSLECTVEGTSNPNLYWYRQAAGRGLQLLFYSVGIGQISSEVPQNLSASRPQDRQFILSSKKLLLSDSGFYLCAWRRGGYTFGSGTRLTVV.